Reported below is one T cell receptor beta chain. V gave up 1 base and J gave up 1 base; unmatched junction bases: 4. Germline lookup yields CDR1 SEHNR and CDR2 FQNEAQ (reference sequence). The CDR3 spans 16 residues. Generated by immunoSEQ multiplex PCR, the TCRdb table keeps only in-frame clones and is missing some. The data show about 69,000 clones, nearly 96% seen once. These data come from a study of cytomegalovirus exposure and HLA in healthy donors. The receptor comes from a woman under 30 in good health and CMV-seropositive. V and J are TRBV7-9 and TRBJ2-7; 10 bases align to TRBD1. Sequences were obtained from PBMCs. CDR3 residues: CASSLEMGQGSYEQYF. The CDR3 DNA reads TGTGCCAGCAGCTTAGAGATGGGACAGGGGTCCTACGAGCAGTACTTC.